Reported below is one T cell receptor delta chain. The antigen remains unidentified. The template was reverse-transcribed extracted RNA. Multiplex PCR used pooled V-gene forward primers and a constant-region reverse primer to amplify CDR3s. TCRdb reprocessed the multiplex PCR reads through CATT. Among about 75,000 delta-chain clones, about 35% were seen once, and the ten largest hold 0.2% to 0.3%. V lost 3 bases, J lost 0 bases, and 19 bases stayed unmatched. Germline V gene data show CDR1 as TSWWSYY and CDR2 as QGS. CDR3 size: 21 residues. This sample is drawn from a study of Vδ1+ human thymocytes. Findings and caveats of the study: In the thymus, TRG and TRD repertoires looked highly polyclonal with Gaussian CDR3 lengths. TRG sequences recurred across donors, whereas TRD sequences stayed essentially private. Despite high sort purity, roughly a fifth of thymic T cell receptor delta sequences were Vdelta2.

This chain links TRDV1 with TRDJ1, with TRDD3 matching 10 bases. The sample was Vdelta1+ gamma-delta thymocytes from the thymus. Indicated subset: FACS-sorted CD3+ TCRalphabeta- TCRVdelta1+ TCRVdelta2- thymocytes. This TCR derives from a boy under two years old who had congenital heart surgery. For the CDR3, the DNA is TGTGCTCTTGGGGACAGCCTTCCTCTTTACTGGGGGATGCGCTACACCGATAAACTCATCTTT. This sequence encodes CALGDSLPLYWGMRYTDKLIF.